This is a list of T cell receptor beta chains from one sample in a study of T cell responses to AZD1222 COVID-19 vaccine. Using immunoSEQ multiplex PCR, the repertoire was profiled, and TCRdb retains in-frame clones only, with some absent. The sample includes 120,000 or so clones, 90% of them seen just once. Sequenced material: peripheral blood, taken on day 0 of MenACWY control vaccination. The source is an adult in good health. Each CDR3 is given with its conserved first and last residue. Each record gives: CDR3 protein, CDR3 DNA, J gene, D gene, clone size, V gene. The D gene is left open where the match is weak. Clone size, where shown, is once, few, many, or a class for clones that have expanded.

CASSFTNEKLFF	TGTGCCAGCAGTTTTACTAATGAAAAACTGTTTTTT	TRBJ1-4	-	once	TRBV27
CASSLWGGNTIYF	TGTGCCAGCAGCTTATGGGGTGGAAACACCATATATTTT	TRBJ1-3	-	-	TRBV7-9
CASSLAGNQPQHF	TGCGCCAGCAGCTTGGCCGGGAACCAGCCCCAGCATTTT	TRBJ1-5	-	once	TRBV5-1
CASSQGFRGSRAFF	TGCGCCAGCAGCCAGGGGTTTCGGGGGAGTCGAGCTTTCTTC	TRBJ2-1	-	-	TRBV4-1
CASSNRDPQHF	TGTGCCAGCAGTAACCGGGACCCCCAGCATTTT	TRBJ1-5	-	-	TRBV28
CASSPSSGNTIYF	TGTGCCAGTAGCCCGAGCTCTGGAAACACCATATATTTT	TRBJ1-3	-	-	TRBV19
CASSQEPGHDYYGYTF	TGTGCCAGCAGCCAAGAGCCGGGACATGACTACTATGGCTACACCTTC	TRBJ1-2	-	-	TRBV3-1/TRBV3-2
CASSLEGQNTGELFF	TGCGCCAGCAGCTTGGAAGGACAGAACACCGGGGAGCTGTTTTTT	TRBJ2-2	-	-	TRBV5-1
CSVSRGTDTQYF	TGCAGCGTTTCAAGGGGCACAGATACGCAGTATTTT	TRBJ2-3	-	-	TRBV29-1
CASSDRGGDFTDTQYF	TGTGCCAGCAGTGATAGGGGAGGCGACTTCACAGATACGCAGTATTTT	TRBJ2-3	-	-	TRBV9
CASRETGVAGELFF	TGTGCCAGCAGGGAAACAGGGGTAGCCGGGGAGCTGTTTTTT	TRBJ2-2	TRBD1	-	TRBV2
CASSFNVKETQYF	TGTGCCAGCAGCTTTAACGTAAAAGAGACCCAGTACTTC	TRBJ2-5	-	-	TRBV7-7
CASSPQGLAYEQYF	TGCGCCAGCAGCCCGCAGGGACTAGCCTACGAGCAGTACTTC	TRBJ2-7	TRBD2	-	TRBV5-1
CASSIRDRVGNTIYF	TGTGCCAGTAGTATCCGGGACAGGGTCGGAAACACCATATATTTT	TRBJ1-3	TRBD1	-	TRBV19
CASSEEYWTGTSNQPQHF	TGTGCCAGCAGTGAAGAGTATTGGACAGGGACGAGCAATCAGCCCCAGCATTTT	TRBJ1-5	TRBD1	-	TRBV6-1
CASSLALGASQETQYF	TGTGCCAGCAGCTTAGCCCTGGGGGCCTCCCAAGAGACCCAGTACTTC	TRBJ2-5	-	-	TRBV7-2
CASSPGGAFSGNTIYF	TGTGCCAGCAGTCCCGGGGGGGCCTTCTCTGGAAACACCATATATTTT	TRBJ1-3	-	-	TRBV27
CASTGSVTGNTGELFF	TGCGCCAGCACGGGGTCCGTGACGGGGAACACCGGGGAGCTGTTTTTT	TRBJ2-2	-	-	TRBV5-1
CAISPIASSSYNEQFF	TGTGCCATCTCGCCGATAGCGTCCAGCTCCTACAATGAGCAGTTCTTC	TRBJ2-1	-	few	TRBV10-3
CASSAPGLAMDEQFF	TGTGCCAGCAGTGCGCCGGGACTAGCGATGGATGAGCAGTTCTTC	TRBJ2-1	TRBD2	once	TRBV25-1
CASGSATVWNEQFF	TGTGCTAGTGGCTCGGCCACGGTCTGGAATGAGCAGTTCTTC	TRBJ2-1	-	-	TRBV12-5
CASLSGERYNEQFF	TGTGCCAGCCTTAGCGGGGAAAGATACAATGAGCAGTTCTTC	TRBJ2-1	TRBD2	-	TRBV28
CASSLGLAGPMVETQYF	TGTGCCAGCAGCTTGGGACTAGCGGGCCCTATGGTAGAGACCCAGTACTTC	TRBJ2-5	TRBD2	-	TRBV13
CASSKTTRLGEQYF	TGTGCCAGCAGCAAGACGACTAGGCTCGGCGAGCAGTACTTC	TRBJ2-7	-	-	TRBV28
CASSARWAVFDNSPLHF	TGTGCCAGCAGCGCCCGATGGGCGGTTTTTGATAATTCACCCCTCCACTTT	TRBJ1-6	-	-	TRBV12-1
CASSAGRDRNTGELFF	TGTGCCAGCAGTGCTGGACGGGACAGGAACACCGGGGAGCTGTTTTTT	TRBJ2-2	TRBD1	once	TRBV7-9
CASSLRASGGAPDTQYF	TGTGCCAGCAGCTTAAGGGCTAGCGGGGGGGCCCCAGATACGCAGTATTTT	TRBJ2-3	TRBD2	-	TRBV7-2
CASSYSENQPQHF	TGTGCCAGCAGTTACTCGGAGAATCAGCCCCAGCATTTT	TRBJ1-5	-	-	TRBV6-6
CASSLAGLAGVPRETQYF	TGTGCCAGCAGCTTAGCTGGGCTAGCGGGAGTTCCGAGGGAGACCCAGTACTTC	TRBJ2-5	TRBD2	-	TRBV7-9
CASSPGTGWGETQYF	TGTGCCAGCAGCCCTGGGACAGGGTGGGGGGAGACCCAGTACTTC	TRBJ2-5	TRBD1	-	TRBV28
CASSPTPQEYNTEAFF	TGTGCCAGCAGCCCCACGCCTCAGGAGTACAACACTGAAGCTTTCTTT	TRBJ1-1	-	-	TRBV5-6
CASSEIDSLSGNTIYF	TGTGCCAGCAGTGAAATCGACAGCCTCTCTGGAAACACCATATATTTT	TRBJ1-3	-	-	TRBV6-1
CASRSPNTEAFF	TGTGCCAGCAGGTCACCGAACACTGAAGCTTTCTTT	TRBJ1-1	-	-	TRBV18
CASSLRGYCRGDQPQHF	TGTGCCAGCAGCCTAAGAGGGTATTGCAGGGGCGATCAGCCCCAGCATTTT	TRBJ1-5	-	-	TRBV21-1
CASSGGATSNQPQHF	TGTGCCAGCAGTGGGGGGGCTACTAGCAATCAGCCCCAGCATTTT	TRBJ1-5	-	once	TRBV28
CASSQTSTGSALETQYF	TGTGCCAGCAGCCAGACTTCGACAGGGTCAGCACTCGAGACCCAGTACTTC	TRBJ2-5	TRBD1	once	TRBV7-2
CASSLDPDLTYNEQFF	TGTGCCAGCAGCTTAGATCCGGACCTGACCTACAATGAGCAGTTCTTC	TRBJ2-1	-	once	TRBV11-3
CASSQDPQGLAVKETQYF	TGTGCCAGCAGCCAAGATCCCCAAGGACTAGCGGTTAAAGAGACCCAGTACTTC	TRBJ2-5	TRBD2	-	TRBV4-2
CATSDSSRGGMSQPQHF	TGTGCCACCAGTGATTCCTCCAGGGGTGGGATGAGTCAGCCCCAGCATTTT	TRBJ1-5	-	-	TRBV24-1
CASSAGTGLGNEKLFF	TGCGCCAGCAGCGCGGGTACAGGGCTGGGTAATGAAAAACTGTTTTTT	TRBJ1-4	-	-	TRBV5-1
CASSSPDRGGGTDTQYF	TGTGCCAGCAGCTCCCCGGACAGGGGCGGCGGCACAGATACGCAGTATTTT	TRBJ2-3	TRBD1	-	TRBV5-4
CASSMGLAVYEQYF	TGTGCCAGTAGTATGGGGCTAGCGGTCTACGAGCAGTACTTC	TRBJ2-7	TRBD2	medium-sized	TRBV19
CASSFDEREAFF	TGCGCCAGCAGCTTCGATGAAAGAGAAGCTTTCTTT	TRBJ1-1	-	-	TRBV5-1
CASSGRGYSYNSPLHF	TGTGCCAGCAGTGGAAGAGGGTACTCCTATAATTCACCCCTCCACTTT	TRBJ1-6	-	-	TRBV6-1
CASSRGTSLRNEQFF	TGTGCCAGCAGCCGCGGGACTAGTCTTCGCAATGAGCAGTTCTTC	TRBJ2-1	TRBD2	-	TRBV28
CAREGQGYFSPLHF	TGTGCCAGGGAGGGACAGGGTTATTTTTCACCCCTCCACTTT	TRBJ1-6	TRBD1	-	TRBV10-3
CASSLAGARDTEAFF	TGTGCCAGCAGTTTGGCGGGGGCGCGAGACACTGAAGCTTTCTTT	TRBJ1-1	-	-	TRBV28
CASSLWLGGEAFF	TGTGCCAGCAGCCTCTGGCTGGGCGGTGAAGCTTTCTTT	TRBJ1-1	-	-	TRBV7-2
CASSPWDSRYEQYF	TGTGCCAGCAGCCCCTGGGACTCTCGCTACGAGCAGTACTTC	TRBJ2-7	-	-	TRBV5-6
CASSSSGAHGNTIYF	TGCGCCAGCAGCTCGTCAGGGGCCCATGGAAACACCATATATTTT	TRBJ1-3	-	-	TRBV5-1